The 3 T cell receptor beta chains given below trace back to one sample, sequenced in a study of blood T cell repertoires in COVID-19. The protocol was immunoSEQ multiplex PCR, while the TCRdb copy is restricted to in-frame clones and leaves out a portion. Altogether fewer than 200,000 clones are present, about 88% being singletons, with the ten largest covering 8.3%. The sequenced sample was peripheral blood. The origin of the receptors is a woman aged 60 to 75 with COVID-19, enrolled during active disease.

The rearrangement joins TRBV6-5 to TRBJ1-1, with D possibly TRBD1 on 6 matching bases. The CDR3 is 12 residues long. Germline V lookup: CDR1 MNHEY, CDR2 SVGAGI. The germline V and J ends were trimmed by 7 bases and 4 bases, with 10 bases remaining between them. The CDR3 DNA reads TGTGCCAGCACAGGGGTTGGCACTGAAGCTTTCTTT. Protein: CASTGVGTEAFF.

V usage is TRBV7-3 and J usage is TRBJ1-5; D uncertain. Germline CDR1 is SGHTA and CDR2 is FQGTGA. V gave up 8 bases and J gave up 2 bases, with 10 bases separating them. The length of the CDR3 is 13 residues. CDR3: CASFEDCNQPQHF. CDR3 coding DNA: TGTGCCAGCTTTGAGGACTGCAATCAGCCCCAGCATTTT.

This clone has a handful of counts. The rearrangement joins TRBV4-1 to TRBJ2-5; 8 nucleotides match TRBD2. The germline gives CDR1 MGHRA, CDR2 YSYEKL. Trimming removed 1 base from V and 1 base from J; junction bases left unmatched: 8. CDR3 length: 17 amino acids. DNA of the CDR3: TGCGCCAGCAGCCAAGTGTGGCCGGGAGGGCCCCAAGAGACCCAGTACTTC. The encoded protein is CASSQVWPGGPQETQYF.